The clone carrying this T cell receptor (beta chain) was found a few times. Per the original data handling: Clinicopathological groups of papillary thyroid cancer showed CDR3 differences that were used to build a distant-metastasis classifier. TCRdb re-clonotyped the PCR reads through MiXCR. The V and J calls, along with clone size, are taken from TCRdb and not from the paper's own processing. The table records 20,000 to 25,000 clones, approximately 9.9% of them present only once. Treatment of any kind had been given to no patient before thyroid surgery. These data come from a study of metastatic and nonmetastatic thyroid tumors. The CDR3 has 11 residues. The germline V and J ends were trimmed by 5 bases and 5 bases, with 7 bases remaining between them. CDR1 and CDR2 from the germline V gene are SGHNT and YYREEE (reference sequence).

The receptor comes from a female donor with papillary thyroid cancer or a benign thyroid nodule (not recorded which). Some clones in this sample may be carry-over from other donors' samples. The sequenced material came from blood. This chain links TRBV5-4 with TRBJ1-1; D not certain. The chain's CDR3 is CASSSRTEAFF. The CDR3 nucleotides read TGTGCCAGCAGTTCCAGGACTGAAGCTTTCTTT.